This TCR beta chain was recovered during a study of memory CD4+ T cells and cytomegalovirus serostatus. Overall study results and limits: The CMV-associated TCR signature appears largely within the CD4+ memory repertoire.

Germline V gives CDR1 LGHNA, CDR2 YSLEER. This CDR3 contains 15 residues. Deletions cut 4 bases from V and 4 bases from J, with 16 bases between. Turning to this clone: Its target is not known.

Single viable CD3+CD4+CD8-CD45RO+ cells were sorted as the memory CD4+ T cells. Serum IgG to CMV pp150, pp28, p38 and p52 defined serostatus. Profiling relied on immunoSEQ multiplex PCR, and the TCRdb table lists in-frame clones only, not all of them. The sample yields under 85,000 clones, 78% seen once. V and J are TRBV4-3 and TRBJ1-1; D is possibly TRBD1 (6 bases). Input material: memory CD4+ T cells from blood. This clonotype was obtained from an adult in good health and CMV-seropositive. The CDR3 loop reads CASSPTTGRVTEAFF. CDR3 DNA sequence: TGCGCCAGCAGCCCTACGACAGGTAGGGTCACTGAAGCTTTCTTT.